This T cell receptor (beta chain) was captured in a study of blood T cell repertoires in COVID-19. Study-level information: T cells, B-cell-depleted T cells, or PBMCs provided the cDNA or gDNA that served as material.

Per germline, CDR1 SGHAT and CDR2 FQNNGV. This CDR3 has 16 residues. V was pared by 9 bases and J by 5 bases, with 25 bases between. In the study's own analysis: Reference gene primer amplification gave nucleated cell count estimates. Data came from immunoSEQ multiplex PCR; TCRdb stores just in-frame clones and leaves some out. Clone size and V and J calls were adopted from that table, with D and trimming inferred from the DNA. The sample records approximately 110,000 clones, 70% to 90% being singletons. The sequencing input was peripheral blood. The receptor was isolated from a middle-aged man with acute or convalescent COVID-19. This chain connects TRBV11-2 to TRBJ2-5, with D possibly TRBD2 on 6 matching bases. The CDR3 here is CASSPTGGSGRETQYF. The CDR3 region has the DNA TGTGCCAGTTCCCCAACTGGAGGGAGTGGTCGGGAGACCCAGTACTTC.